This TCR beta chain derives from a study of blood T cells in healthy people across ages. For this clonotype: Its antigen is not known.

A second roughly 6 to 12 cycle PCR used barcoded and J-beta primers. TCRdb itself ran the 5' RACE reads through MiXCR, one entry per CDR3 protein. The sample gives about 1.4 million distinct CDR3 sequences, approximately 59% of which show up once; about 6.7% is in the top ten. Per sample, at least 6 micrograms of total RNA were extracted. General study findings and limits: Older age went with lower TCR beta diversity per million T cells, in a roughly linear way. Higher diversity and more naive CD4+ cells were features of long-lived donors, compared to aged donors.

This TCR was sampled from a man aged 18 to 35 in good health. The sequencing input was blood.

CDR3 nucleotides: TGCAGCGACAAAACTGGGGGCAGGCCGGCAGATACGCAGTATTTT. This gives the protein CSDKTGGRPADTQYF. This chain connects TRBV29-1 to TRBJ2-3, with D perhaps TRBD1 (6 bases). This CDR3 comprises 15 residues. The germline V gene has CDR1 SQVTM and CDR2 ANQGSEA. V was shortened by 7 bases and J by 4 bases, with 21 bases between the two germline ends.